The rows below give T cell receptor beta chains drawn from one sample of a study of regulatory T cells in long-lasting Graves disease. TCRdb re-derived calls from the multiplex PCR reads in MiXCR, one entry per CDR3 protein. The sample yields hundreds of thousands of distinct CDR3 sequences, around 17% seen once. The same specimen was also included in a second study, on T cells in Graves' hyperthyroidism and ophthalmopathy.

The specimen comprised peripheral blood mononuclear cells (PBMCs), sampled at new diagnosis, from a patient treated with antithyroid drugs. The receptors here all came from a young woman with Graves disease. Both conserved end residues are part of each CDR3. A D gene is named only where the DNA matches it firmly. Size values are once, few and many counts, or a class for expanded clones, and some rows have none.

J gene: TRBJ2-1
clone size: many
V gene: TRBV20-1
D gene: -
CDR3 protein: CSAPQGSYNEQFF
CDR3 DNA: TGCAGTGCCCCTCAGGGCTCCTACAATGAGCAGTTCTTC

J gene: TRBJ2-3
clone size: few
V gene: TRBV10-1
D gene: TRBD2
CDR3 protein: CASSELAGPSTDTQYF
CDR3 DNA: TGCGCCAGCAGTGAACTAGCGGGACCTAGCACAGATACGCAGTATTTT

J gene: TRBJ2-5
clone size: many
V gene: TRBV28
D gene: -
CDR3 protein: CASSSTYVSETQYF
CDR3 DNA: TGTGCCAGCAGTTCGACATACGTTTCGGAGACCCAGTACTTC

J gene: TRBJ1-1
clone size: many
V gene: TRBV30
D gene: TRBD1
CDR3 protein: CAWGTGSPEAFF
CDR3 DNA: TGTGCCTGGGGGACAGGGTCCCCTGAAGCTTTCTTT

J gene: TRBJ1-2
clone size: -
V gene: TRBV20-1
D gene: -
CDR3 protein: CSAKTASNYGYTF
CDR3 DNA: TGCAGTGCTAAGACAGCTTCAAACTATGGCTACACCTTC

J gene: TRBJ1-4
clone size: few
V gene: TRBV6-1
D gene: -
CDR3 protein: CASREGKAYEKLFF
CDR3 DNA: TGTGCCAGCAGAGAGGGAAAGGCCTATGAAAAACTGTTTTTT

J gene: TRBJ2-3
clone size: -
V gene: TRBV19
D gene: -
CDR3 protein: CATGWGEPTDTQYF
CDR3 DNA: TGTGCCACCGGATGGGGGGAACCAACAGATACGCAGTATTTT

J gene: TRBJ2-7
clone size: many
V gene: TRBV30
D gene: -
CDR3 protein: CAWSGGRAYEQYF
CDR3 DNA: TGTGCCTGGAGCGGCGGGCGAGCCTACGAGCAGTACTTC

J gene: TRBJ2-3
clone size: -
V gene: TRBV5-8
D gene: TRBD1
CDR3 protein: CASSLVNRGSDTQYF
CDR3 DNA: TGTGCCAGCAGCTTGGTTAACAGGGGGTCGGATACGCAGTATTTT

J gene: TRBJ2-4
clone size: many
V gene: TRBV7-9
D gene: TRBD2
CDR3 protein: CASRPLLTAGTIQYF
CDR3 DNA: TGTGCCAGCAGACCTCTACTTACAGCGGGAACCATTCAGTACTTC

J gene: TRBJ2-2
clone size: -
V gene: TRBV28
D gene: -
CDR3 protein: CASSFNARFGELFF
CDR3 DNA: TGTGCCAGCAGTTTTAATGCTCGTTTCGGGGAGCTGTTTTTT

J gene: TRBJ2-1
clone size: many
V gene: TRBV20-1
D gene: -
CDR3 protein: CSAPERVSSYNEQFF
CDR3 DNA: TGCAGTGCCCCGGAGCGGGTAAGCTCCTACAATGAGCAGTTCTTC

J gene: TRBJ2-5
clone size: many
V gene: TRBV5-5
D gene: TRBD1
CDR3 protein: CASSLSGQGLSGQYF
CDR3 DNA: TGTGCCAGCAGCTTGTCTGGACAGGGGCTTAGTGGCCAGTACTTC

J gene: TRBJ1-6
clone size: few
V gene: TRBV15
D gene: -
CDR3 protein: CATSRAGADNSPLHF
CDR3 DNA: TGTGCCACCAGCAGAGCAGGTGCAGATAATTCACCCCTCCACTTT

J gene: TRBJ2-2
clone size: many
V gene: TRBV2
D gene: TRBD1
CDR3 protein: CASSAGQVFPGELFF
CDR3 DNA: TGTGCCAGCAGTGCGGGACAGGTCTTCCCCGGGGAGCTGTTTTTT

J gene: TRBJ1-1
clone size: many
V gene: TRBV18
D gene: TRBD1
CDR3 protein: CASSRQGTLNTEAFF
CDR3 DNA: TGTGCCAGCTCAAGACAGGGGACTTTGAACACTGAAGCTTTCTTT

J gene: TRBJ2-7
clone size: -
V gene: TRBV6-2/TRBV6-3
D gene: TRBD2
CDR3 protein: CASSQLATIYEQYF
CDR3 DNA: TGTGCCAGCAGCCAACTAGCGACGATCTACGAGCAGTACTTC

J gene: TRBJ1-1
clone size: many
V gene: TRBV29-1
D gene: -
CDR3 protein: CSVLNTEAFF
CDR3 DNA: TGCAGCGTACTTAACACTGAAGCTTTCTTT

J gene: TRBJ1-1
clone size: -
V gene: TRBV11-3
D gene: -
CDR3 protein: CASSLVGLFTEAFF
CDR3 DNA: TGTGCCAGCAGCTTAGTGGGGCTGTTCACTGAAGCTTTCTTT

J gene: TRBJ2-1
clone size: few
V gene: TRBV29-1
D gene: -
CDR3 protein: CSISPIGVEQFF
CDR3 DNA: TGCAGCATCAGCCCTATTGGGGTTGAGCAGTTCTTC

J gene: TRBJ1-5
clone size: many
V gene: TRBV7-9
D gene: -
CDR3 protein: CASSSGLQGNQPQHF
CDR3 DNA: TGTGCCAGCAGCTCCGGACTGCAGGGTAATCAGCCCCAGCATTTT

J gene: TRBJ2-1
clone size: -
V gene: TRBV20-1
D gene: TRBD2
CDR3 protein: CSASDTSGDYNEQFF
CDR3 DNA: TGCAGTGCTAGCGACACTAGCGGAGATTACAATGAGCAGTTCTTC

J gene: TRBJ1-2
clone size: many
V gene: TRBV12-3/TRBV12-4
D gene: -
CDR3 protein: CASSLGQESFGYTF
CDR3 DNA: TGTGCCAGCAGTTTAGGACAGGAAAGTTTTGGCTACACCTTC

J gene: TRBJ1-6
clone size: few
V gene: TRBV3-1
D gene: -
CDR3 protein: CASSQVGYSPLHF
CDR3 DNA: TGTGCCAGCAGCCAAGTTGGGTATTCACCCCTCCACTTT

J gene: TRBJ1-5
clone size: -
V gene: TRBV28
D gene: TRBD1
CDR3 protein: CASTTGGFQPQHF
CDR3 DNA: TGTGCCAGCACAACAGGGGGCTTTCAGCCCCAGCATTTT

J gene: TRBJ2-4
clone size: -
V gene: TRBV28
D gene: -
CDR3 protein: CASTVGAKNIQYF
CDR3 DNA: TGTGCCAGCACTGTCGGGGCCAAAAACATTCAGTACTTC

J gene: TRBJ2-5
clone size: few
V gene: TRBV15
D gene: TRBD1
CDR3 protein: CATSPSGGHSLQETQYF
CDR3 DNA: TGTGCCACCAGCCCCTCAGGGGGACACAGCCTGCAAGAGACCCAGTACTTC

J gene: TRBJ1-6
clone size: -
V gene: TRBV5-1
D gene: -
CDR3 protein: CASSLNLGDNSPLHF
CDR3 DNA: TGCGCCAGCAGCTTGAACCTGGGTGACAATTCACCCCTCCACTTT

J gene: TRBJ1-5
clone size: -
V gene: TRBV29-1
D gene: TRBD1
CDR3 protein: CSVVQGGGQPQHF
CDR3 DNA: TGCAGCGTTGTCCAAGGGGGCGGTCAGCCCCAGCATTTT

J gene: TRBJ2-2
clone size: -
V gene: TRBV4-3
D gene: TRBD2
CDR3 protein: CASSRHVGLAGVVGTGELFF
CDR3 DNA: TGCGCCAGCAGCCGCCACGTTGGACTAGCGGGAGTAGTAGGCACCGGGGAGCTGTTTTTT

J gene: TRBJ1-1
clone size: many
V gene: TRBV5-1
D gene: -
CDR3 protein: CASSLATRLNTEAFF
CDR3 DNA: TGCGCCAGCAGCTTGGCGACTAGGCTGAACACTGAAGCTTTCTTT